These 18 T cell receptor beta chains were sequenced from one sample in a study of CD8 T cells in ankylosing spondylitis (dated by TCRdb to 2016 to 2017). The receptor library was made with 5' RACE. The listed sequencing device is Illumina HiSeq 2500. TCRdb took the public reads, trimmed them with fastp at Q25, ran MiXCR for clone calling and kept in-frame beta chains. For every CDR3 protein sequence, its rows merge into one entry that carries the most common genes and DNA. The sample has a few hundred thousand distinct CDR3 sequences on record, approximately 10% of them singletons. About 19% of the sample goes to the ten largest clones. The sequenced sample consisted of blood, either unsorted or a sorted T cell fraction (not recorded which). The receptor source for this set is a male donor with ankylosing spondylitis or in good health (not recorded which).

This clonotype showed up many times. The J gene is TRBJ2-3, the V gene TRBV7-2, with D maybe TRBD2 (6 bases). The germline V gene has CDR1 SGHTA and CDR2 FQGNSA. The germline V and J ends were trimmed by 2 bases and 5 bases, with 11 bases remaining between them. The CDR3 sequence is 14 residues long. The CDR3 here is CASSLQWRGDTQYF. DNA of the CDR3: TGTGCCAGCAGCTTACAATGGCGGGGAGATACGCAGTATTTT.

The chain links TRBV12-3 or TRBV12-4 to TRBJ2-6, with 7 bases aligning to TRBD1. V lost 5 bases to trimming and J lost 0 bases; unmatched junction nucleotides: 10. The CDR3 length is 18 residues. DNA of the CDR3: TGTGCCAGCAGTCCCCCCTCGGGACAGCCCTCTGGGGCCAACGTCCTGACTTTC. This gives the protein CASSPPSGQPSGANVLTF.

The rearrangement joins TRBV18 to TRBJ2-7; possible D gene TRBD2, 6 bases. CDR3 size: 14 residues. Per germline, CDR1 KGHSH and CDR2 LQKENI. With 6 bases removed from V and 7 bases from J, the gap between germline ends came to 19 bases. The CDR3 coding sequence is TGTGCCAGCTCCCCCGGAGGCGGCGGGGTAGAGCAGTACTTC. Residues: CASSPGGGGVEQYF.

This sequence joins TRBV20-1 and TRBJ1-4, with 8 bases lining up with TRBD1. Germline V CDR1 and CDR2: DFQATT, SNEGSKA (reference sequence). Trimming removed 6 bases from V and 7 bases from J; junction bases left unmatched: 7. This CDR3 comprises 13 residues. The CDR3 DNA reads as TGCAGTGCCGAGGACAGGGATTTTGAAAAACTGTTTTTT. It codes for CSAEDRDFEKLFF.

This clonotype was found once. This sequence may be a read error, since a much larger clone differs from it by one base. This chain's CDR3 is CASSLGTGDSEAFF. In nucleotides, the CDR3 is TGTGCCAGCAGCTTAGGGACAGGGGATTCTGAAGCTTTCTTT. The chain recombines TRBV11-3 with TRBJ1-1; 9 nucleotides line up with TRBD1. J was trimmed by 6 bases and V by 1 base; bases with no gene match: 3. This CDR3 is built from 14 residues. The germline V gene encodes CDR1 SGHNT and CDR2 YENEEA.

This clonotype was seen a handful of times. The chain employs TRBV12-3 or TRBV12-4 and TRBJ2-1, with D maybe TRBD2 (5 bases). V was cut by 6 bases and J by 11 bases, with 17 bases left in between. This CDR3 region has 13 residues. The CDR3 coding sequence is TGTGCCAGCAGCCCCCCCCCGGGAACGCAGCAGTTCTTC. This encodes CASSPPPGTQQFF.

This clonotype was found many times. This chain joins TRBV5-1 and TRBJ2-7; the D gene is possibly TRBD1 (6 bases). The CDR3 has 14 residues. CDR1 and CDR2 from the germline V gene are SGHRS and YFSETQ. The V end lost 3 bases, the J end lost 2 bases, and 12 bases lay between the germline ends. The CDR3 sequence: CASSSGQSTYEQYF. In DNA form, the CDR3 reads TGCGCCAGCAGCTCTGGACAGAGTACCTACGAGCAGTACTTC. Full variable domain (remainder filled in from reference TRBV5-1 and TRBJ2-7): KAGVTQTPRYLIKTRGQQVTLSCSPISGHRSVSWYQQTPGQGLQFLFEYFSETQRNKGNFPGRFSGRQFSNSRSEMNVSTLELGDSALYLCASSSGQSTYEQYFGPGTRLTVT.

This clonotype turned up a few times. The chain employs TRBV20-1 and TRBJ2-5, with D possibly TRBD1 on 5 matching bases. The CDR3 runs to 14 residues. V was trimmed by 6 bases and J by 1 base, leaving 15 bases between them. Germline CDR1 and CDR2: DFQATT and SNEGSKA (reference sequence). CDR3 loop: CSAPPGQLQETQYF. As DNA, the CDR3 is TGCAGTGCCCCACCTGGACAACTCCAAGAGACCCAGTACTTC.

This clonotype came up a few times. The chain links TRBV20-1 to TRBJ2-6; 7 nucleotides line up with TRBD2. Germline trimming cut 0 bases from V and 3 bases from J; bases unmatched to any gene: 5. Germline lookup yields CDR1 DFQATT and CDR2 SNEGSKA (reference sequence). CDR3 length: 16 amino acids. CDR3: CSAREKRGYGANVLTF. DNA of the CDR3: TGCAGTGCTAGAGAAAAGCGGGGCTATGGGGCCAACGTCCTGACTTTC.

At least ten counts were recorded for this clonotype. The chain carries TRBV20-1 and TRBJ2-5; a weak D match, TRBD1 (6 bases). The CDR3 extends over 15 amino acids. V was pared by 0 bases and J by 0 bases, with 11 bases between. From germline, CDR1 is DFQATT and CDR2 SNEGSKA (reference sequence). CDR3 DNA sequence: TGCAGTGCTAGAGATTCCGGGACACACCAAGAGACCCAGTACTTC. This gives the protein CSARDSGTHQETQYF.

The CDR3 loop is CASSFTRNEQFF. The CDR3, as DNA: TGTGCCAGCAGTTTTACCCGCAATGAGCAGTTCTTC. The chain uses TRBV12-3 or TRBV12-4 and TRBJ2-1; D uncertain. This CDR3 has 12 amino acids. The V gene lost 3 bases and the J gene lost 6 bases, with 6 bases spanning the gap.

In its sample, this clonotype was seen many times. The chain joins TRBV6-1 to TRBJ2-7; TRBD1 aligns across 7 bases. Germline V gene sequence: CDR1 MNHNS, CDR2 SASEGT. V gave up 5 bases and J gave up 3 bases; unmatched junction bases: 7. The CDR3 has 14 amino acids. DNA of the CDR3: TGTGCCAGCAGTACCGGGACAGAGAACTACGAGCAGTACTTC. Its protein is CASSTGTENYEQYF.

Comments on this clonotype: This sequence may be a read error, since a much larger clone differs from it by one base. The final CDR3 position lacks the conserved phenylalanine or tryptophan, pointing to a likely read error. V is TRBV29-1 and J is TRBJ2-1; D unresolved. Germline CDR1 reads SQVTM; CDR2 reads ANQGSEA. CDR3 size: 12 residues. Trimming cost V 7 bases and J 5 bases, with 12 bases left between them. The CDR3 here is CSAFPVDNEQFY. The DNA for the CDR3 is TGCAGCGCCTTCCCCGTTGACAATGAGCAGTTCTAC.

This clonotype came up many times. CDR3 amino acids: CSARDSRRQGHTGELFF. CDR3 sequence (DNA): TGCAGTGCTAGAGATAGCCGTCGACAGGGACACACCGGGGAGCTGTTTTTT. This chain links TRBV20-1 with TRBJ2-2; 7 bases align to TRBD1. This CDR3 region has 17 residues. Looked up from germline, CDR1 is DFQATT and CDR2 is SNEGSKA (reference sequence). Trimming removed 0 bases from V and 3 bases from J; junction bases left unmatched: 10.

This clonotype has more than one count but fewer than ten. This chain uses TRBV20-1 with TRBJ2-3; the match to TRBD2 covers 14 bases. V was pared by 5 bases and J by 2 bases, with 3 bases of the junction left unmatched. There are 15 residues in the CDR3. From germline, CDR1 is DFQATT and CDR2 SNEGSKA (reference sequence). In DNA form, the CDR3 reads TGCAGTGCTGGGACTAGCGGGGGCTACACAGATACGCAGTATTTT. Amino acids: CSAGTSGGYTDTQYF.

This clonotype has a handful of counts. The CDR3 bases are TGTGCCAGCAGTTTAAGGCGGGGGGCAGGTTGGGATGAGCAGTTCTTC. It codes for CASSLRRGAGWDEQFF. V usage is TRBV12-3 or TRBV12-4 and J usage is TRBJ2-1, with TRBD2 identical over 8 bases. V dropped 2 bases and J dropped 8; count of bases not matched to a gene: 11. The CDR3 length is 16 residues.

V usage is TRBV21-1 and J usage is TRBJ1-5. TRBV21-1 is described as a pseudogene. There are 14 residues in the CDR3. The CDR3 bases are TGTGCCAGCAGCAAAGATCCAGTACTTCAGCCCCAGCATTTT. Protein product: CASSKDPVLQPQHF.

J is TRBJ1-1 and V is TRBV7-9; 10 positions match TRBD1. CDR1 and CDR2 from the germline V gene are SEHNR and FQNEAQ (reference sequence). This CDR3 has 15 residues. The J segment lost 1 base and the V segment lost 5 bases, leaving 4 bases of the junction unmatched. The CDR3 DNA follows: TGTGCCAGCAGCAATAGACAGGGGGCGAACACTGAAGCTTTCTTT. Translation: CASSNRQGANTEAFF.